Listed here is a single T cell receptor beta chain. Different DNA sequences within this sample yield the same CDR3. These data belong to a study of T cell changes during pregnancy in multiple sclerosis. Sequencing was performed with immunoSEQ multiplex PCR; in TCRdb, only in-frame clones are kept and a portion is missing. The sample yields 70,000 to 90,000 clones, about 90% seen once. Trimming at V came to 2 bases and at J to 6 bases, leaving 2 bases not matched to a gene. The germline V gene has CDR1 SGHAT and CDR2 FQNNGV. This CDR3 has 14 amino acids. J is TRBJ2-4 and V is TRBV11-2; the match to TRBD2 covers 9 bases. Sample: PBMCs, taken in the first trimester of pregnancy. This clonotype originated in a female donor in good health, serving as a control in a pregnancy study. Some clones in this sample may be carry-over from other donors' samples. CDR3: CASSLSGGRNIQYF. The CDR3 bases are TGTGCCAGCAGCTTAAGCGGGGGGAGAAACATTCAGTACTTC.